This TCR beta chain is drawn from a study of beta chain features in type 1 diabetes. Of the isolated RNA, all was reverse transcribed, and so the sequenced material was expressed TCRB transcripts. The table came from immunoSEQ multiplex PCR; TCRdb's copy has only in-frame clones and leaves some out. The table has approximately 400,000 clones, about 14% seen once. The sequenced sample consisted of naive CD4+ T cells from blood. The sequence derives from a woman younger than 30 in good health.

The CDR3 DNA is TGCAGCGTCGTGATAGGAACAGGGCAAGAGACCCAGTACTTC. Protein sequence: CSVVIGTGQETQYF. The V call is TRBV29-1, the J call TRBJ2-5; possible D gene TRBD1, 6 bases. Trimming pared 6 bases from V and 2 bases from J, leaving 16 bases between. This CDR3 has 14 amino acids. Germline values: CDR1 SQVTM, CDR2 ANQGSEA.